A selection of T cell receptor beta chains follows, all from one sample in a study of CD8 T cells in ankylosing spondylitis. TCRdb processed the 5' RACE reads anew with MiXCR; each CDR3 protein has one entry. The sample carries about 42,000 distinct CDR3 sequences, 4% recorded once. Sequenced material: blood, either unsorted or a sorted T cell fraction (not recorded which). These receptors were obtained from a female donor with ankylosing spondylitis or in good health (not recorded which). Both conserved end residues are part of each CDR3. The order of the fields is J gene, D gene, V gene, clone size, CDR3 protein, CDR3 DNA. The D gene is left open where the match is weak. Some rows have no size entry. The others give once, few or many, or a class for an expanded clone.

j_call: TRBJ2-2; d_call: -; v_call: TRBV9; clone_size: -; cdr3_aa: CASTGRGTGELFF; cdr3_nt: TGTGCCAGCACGGGGCGTGGGACCGGGGAGCTGTTTTTT
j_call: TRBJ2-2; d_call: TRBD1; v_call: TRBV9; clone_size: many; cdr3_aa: CASSQESGQVTGELFF; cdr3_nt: TGTGCCAGCAGCCAAGAATCGGGACAGGTCACCGGGGAGCTGTTTTTT
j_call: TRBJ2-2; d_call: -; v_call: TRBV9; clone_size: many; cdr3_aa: CASSVAAATGELFF; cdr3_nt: TGTGCCAGCAGCGTAGCCGCGGCGACCGGGGAGCTGTTTTTT
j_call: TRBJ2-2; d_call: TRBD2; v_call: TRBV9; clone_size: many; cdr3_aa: CASSTGTSAATGELFF; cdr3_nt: TGTGCCAGCAGCACCGGGACTAGCGCGGCCACCGGGGAGCTGTTTTTT
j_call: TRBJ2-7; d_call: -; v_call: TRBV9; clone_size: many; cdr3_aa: CASSVDLYSYEQYF; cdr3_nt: TGTGCCAGCAGCGTAGATCTGTACTCCTACGAGCAGTACTTC
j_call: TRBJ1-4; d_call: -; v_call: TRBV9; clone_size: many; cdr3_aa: CASSPLGAFEKLFF; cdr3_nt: TGTGCCAGCAGCCCGCTTGGGGCGTTCGAAAAACTGTTTTTT
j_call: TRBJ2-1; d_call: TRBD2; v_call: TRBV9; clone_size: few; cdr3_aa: CASSVVPIFTRGGRNEQFF; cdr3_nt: TGTGCCAGCAGCGTAGTCCCTATCTTTACGCGGGGGGGCCGGAATGAGCAGTTCTTC
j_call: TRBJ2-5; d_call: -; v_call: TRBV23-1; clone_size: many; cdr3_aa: CASGGETQYF; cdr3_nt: TGCGCCAGCGGGGGGGAGACCCAGTACTTC
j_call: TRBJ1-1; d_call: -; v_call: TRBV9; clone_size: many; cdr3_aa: CASSVAAGPMNTEAFF; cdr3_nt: TGTGCCAGCAGCGTAGCTGCAGGGCCCATGAACACTGAAGCTTTCTTT
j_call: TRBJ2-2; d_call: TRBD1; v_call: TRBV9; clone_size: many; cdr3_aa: CASSVATGGTTGELFF; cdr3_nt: TGTGCCAGCAGCGTAGCGACAGGGGGGACCACCGGGGAGCTGTTTTTT
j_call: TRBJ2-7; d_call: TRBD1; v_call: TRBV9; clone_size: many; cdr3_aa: CASSKDRVGEQYF; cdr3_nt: TGTGCCAGCAGCAAGGACAGGGTGGGGGAGCAGTACTTC
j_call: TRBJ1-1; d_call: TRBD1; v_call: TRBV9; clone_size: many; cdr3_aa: CASSVLEGAWGTEAFF; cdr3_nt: TGTGCCAGCAGCGTTTTAGAGGGGGCGTGGGGCACTGAAGCTTTCTTT
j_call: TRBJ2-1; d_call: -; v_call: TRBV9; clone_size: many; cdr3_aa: CASSSSSYNEQFF; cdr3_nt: TGTGCCAGCAGTTCCAGCTCCTACAATGAGCAGTTCTTC
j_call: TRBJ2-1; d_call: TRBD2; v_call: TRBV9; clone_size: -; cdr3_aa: CASSAYSGGFNEQFF; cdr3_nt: TGTGCCAGCAGCGCCTATAGCGGGGGGTTCAATGAGCAGTTCTTC
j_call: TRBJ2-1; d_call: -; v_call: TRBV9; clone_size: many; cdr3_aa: CASSATISSYNEQFF; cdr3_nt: TGTGCCAGCAGCGCCACTATCTCCTCCTACAATGAGCAGTTCTTC
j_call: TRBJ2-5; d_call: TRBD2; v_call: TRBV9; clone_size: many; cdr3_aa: CASSGGLAEETQYF; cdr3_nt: TGTGCCAGCAGCGGGGGACTAGCGGAAGAGACCCAGTACTTC
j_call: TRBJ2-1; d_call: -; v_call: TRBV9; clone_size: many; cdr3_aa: CASSVGQGRGEQFF; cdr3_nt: TGTGCCAGCAGCGTAGGACAGGGGAGGGGTGAGCAGTTCTTC
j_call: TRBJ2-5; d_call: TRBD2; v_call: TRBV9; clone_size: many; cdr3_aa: CASSVFGTSGQETQYF; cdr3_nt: TGTGCCAGCAGCGTGTTCGGGACTAGCGGGCAAGAGACCCAGTACTTC
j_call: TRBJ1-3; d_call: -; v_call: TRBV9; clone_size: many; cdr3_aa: CASSLARPGNTIYF; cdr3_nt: TGTGCCAGCAGCCTCGCCCGGCCTGGAAACACCATATATTTT
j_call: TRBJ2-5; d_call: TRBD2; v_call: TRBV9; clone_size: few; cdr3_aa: CASSVDPSGGVRETQYF; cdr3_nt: TGTGCCAGCAGCGTAGACCCTAGCGGGGGGGTCAGAGAGACCCAGTACTTC
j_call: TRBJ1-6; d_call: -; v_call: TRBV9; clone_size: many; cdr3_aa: CASSVEPEYNSPLHF; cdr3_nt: TGTGCCAGCAGCGTAGAGCCCGAGTATAATTCACCCCTCCACTTT
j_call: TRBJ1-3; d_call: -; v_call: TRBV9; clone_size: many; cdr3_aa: CASSVEAGTVGNTIYF; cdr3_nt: TGTGCCAGCAGCGTAGAGGCAGGAACGGTTGGAAACACCATATATTTT
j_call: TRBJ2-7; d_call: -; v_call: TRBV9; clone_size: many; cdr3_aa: CASSVEQGAYEQYF; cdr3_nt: TGTGCCAGCAGCGTAGAACAGGGAGCCTACGAGCAGTACTTC
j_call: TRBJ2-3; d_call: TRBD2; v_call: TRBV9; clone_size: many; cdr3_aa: CASSVRTHSGGLTDTQYF; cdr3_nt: TGTGCCAGCAGCGTTCGCACCCATAGCGGGGGTCTTACAGATACGCAGTATTTT
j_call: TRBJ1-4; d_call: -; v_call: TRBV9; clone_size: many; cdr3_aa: CASSPSSGINEKLFF; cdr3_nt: TGTGCCAGCAGCCCCAGTAGCGGAATTAATGAAAAACTGTTTTTT
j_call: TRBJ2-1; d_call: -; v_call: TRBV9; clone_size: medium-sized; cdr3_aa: CASSVGQAAEQFF; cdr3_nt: TGTGCCAGCAGCGTGGGGCAGGCGGCTGAGCAGTTCTTC
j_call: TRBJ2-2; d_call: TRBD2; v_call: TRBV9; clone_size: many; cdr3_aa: CASSVSASGGSDGELFF; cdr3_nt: TGTGCCAGCAGCGTAAGCGCTAGCGGGGGGTCAGACGGGGAGCTGTTTTTT
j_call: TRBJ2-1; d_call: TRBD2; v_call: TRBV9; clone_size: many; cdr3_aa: CASSVAPGGLNEQFF; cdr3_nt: TGTGCCAGCAGCGTAGCCCCGGGGGGGCTAAATGAGCAGTTCTTC
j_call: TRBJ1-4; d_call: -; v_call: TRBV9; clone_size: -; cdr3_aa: CASSEPGVRGKLFF; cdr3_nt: TGTGCCAGCAGCGAGCCAGGGGTGAGAGGAAAACTGTTTTTT
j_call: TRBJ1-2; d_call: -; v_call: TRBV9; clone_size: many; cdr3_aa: CASSVKQGGYGYTF; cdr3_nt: TGTGCCAGCAGCGTAAAACAGGGAGGATATGGCTACACCTTC
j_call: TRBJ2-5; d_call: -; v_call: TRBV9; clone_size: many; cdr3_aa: CASSGTTGGGLNVRETQYF; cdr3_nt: TGTGCCAGCAGCGGAACGACTGGGGGAGGACTCAACGTCCGGGAGACCCAGTACTTC
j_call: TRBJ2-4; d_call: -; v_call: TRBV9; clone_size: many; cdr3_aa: CASSVGGSKNIQYF; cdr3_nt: TGTGCCAGCAGCGTAGGTGGGTCCAAAAACATTCAGTACTTC
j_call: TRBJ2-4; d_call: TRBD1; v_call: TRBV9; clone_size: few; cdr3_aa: CASSAQTGGNIQYF; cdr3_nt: TGTGCCAGCAGTGCCCAGACAGGGGGGAACATTCAGTACTTC
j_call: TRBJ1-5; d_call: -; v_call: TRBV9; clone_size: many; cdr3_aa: CASSVSTGADQPQHF; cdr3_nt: TGTGCCAGCAGCGTGTCGACAGGCGCAGATCAGCCCCAGCATTTT
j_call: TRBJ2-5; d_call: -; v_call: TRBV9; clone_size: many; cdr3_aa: CASSPSDLSETQYF; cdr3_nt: TGTGCCAGCAGCCCAAGCGATTTGTCAGAGACCCAGTACTTC
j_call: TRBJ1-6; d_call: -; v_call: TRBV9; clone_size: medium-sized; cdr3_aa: CASSVAREGPLHF; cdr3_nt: TGTGCCAGCAGCGTAGCCAGGGAAGGACCCCTCCACTTT
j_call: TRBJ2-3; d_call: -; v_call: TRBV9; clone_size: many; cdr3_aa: CASTRETSTDTQYF; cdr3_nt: TGTGCCAGCACCAGAGAGACTAGCACAGATACGCAGTATTTT
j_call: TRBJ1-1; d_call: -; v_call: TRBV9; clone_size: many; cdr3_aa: CASSVDYRLNTEAFF; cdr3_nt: TGTGCCAGCAGCGTAGATTACAGATTGAACACTGAAGCTTTCTTT
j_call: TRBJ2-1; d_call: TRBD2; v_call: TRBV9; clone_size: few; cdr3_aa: CASSAGTSGDRVQFF; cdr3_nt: TGTGCCAGCAGCGCCGGGACTAGCGGGGATCGTGTGCAGTTCTTC
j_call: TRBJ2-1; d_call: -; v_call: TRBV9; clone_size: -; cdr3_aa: CASSVRDWSYNEQFF; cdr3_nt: TGTGCCAGCAGCGTCCGGGACTGGAGCTACAATGAGCAGTTCTTC
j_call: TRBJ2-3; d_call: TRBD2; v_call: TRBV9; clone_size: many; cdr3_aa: CASSVDPPGLVTDTQYF; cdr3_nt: TGTGCCAGCAGCGTAGACCCTCCGGGACTAGTCACAGATACGCAGTATTTT
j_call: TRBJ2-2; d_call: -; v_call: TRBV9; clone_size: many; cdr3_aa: CASSGSASTGELFF; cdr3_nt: TGTGCCAGCAGCGGTAGCGCGAGCACCGGGGAGCTGTTTTTT
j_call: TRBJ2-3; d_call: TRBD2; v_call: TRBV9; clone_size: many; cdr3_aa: CASSVDVSGGLRDTQYF; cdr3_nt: TGTGCCAGCAGCGTAGACGTTAGCGGGGGGCTCCGGGATACGCAGTATTTT
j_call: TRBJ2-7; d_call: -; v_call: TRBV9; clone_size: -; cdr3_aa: CASSVADHEQYF; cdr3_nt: TGTGCCAGCAGCGTAGCTGATCACGAGCAGTACTTC
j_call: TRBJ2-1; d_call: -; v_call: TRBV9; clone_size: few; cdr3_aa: CASSVQGSNEQFF; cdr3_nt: TGTGCCAGCAGCGTCCAGGGTAGCAATGAGCAGTTCTTC
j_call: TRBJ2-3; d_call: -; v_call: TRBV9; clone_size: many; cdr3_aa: CASSGSVGGTDTQYF; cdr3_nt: TGTGCCAGCAGCGGTTCTGTAGGGGGCACAGATACGCAGTATTTT
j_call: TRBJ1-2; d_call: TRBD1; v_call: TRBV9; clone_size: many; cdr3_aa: CASSVGAGGNYGYTF; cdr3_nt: TGTGCCAGCAGCGTAGGGGCAGGGGGAAACTATGGCTACACCTTC
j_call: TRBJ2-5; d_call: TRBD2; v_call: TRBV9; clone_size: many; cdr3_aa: CASSVMGGVGETQYF; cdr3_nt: TGTGCCAGCAGCGTCATGGGGGGGGTTGGAGAGACCCAGTACTTC
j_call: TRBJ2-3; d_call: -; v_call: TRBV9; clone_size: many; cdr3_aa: CASSSARRGGNTDTQYF; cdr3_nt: TGTGCCAGCAGCTCCGCCCGAAGGGGGGGGAACACAGATACGCAGTATTTT
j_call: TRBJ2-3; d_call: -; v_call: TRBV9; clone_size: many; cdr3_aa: CASSAKDSRTDTQYF; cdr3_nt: TGTGCCAGCAGCGCTAAGGACAGCCGCACAGATACGCAGTATTTT
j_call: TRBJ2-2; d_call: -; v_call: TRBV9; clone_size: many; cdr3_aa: CASSVKIRGPANTGELFF; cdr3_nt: TGTGCCAGCAGCGTAAAGATCAGGGGACCCGCGAACACCGGGGAGCTGTTTTTT
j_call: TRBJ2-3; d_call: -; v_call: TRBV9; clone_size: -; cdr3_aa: CASSVDSLTQYF; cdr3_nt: TGTGCCAGCAGCGTAGATAGTCTTACGCAGTATTTT
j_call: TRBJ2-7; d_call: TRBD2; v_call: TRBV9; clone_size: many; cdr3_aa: CASSPPGGDYEQYF; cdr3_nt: TGTGCCAGCAGTCCTCCGGGGGGGGACTACGAGCAGTACTTC
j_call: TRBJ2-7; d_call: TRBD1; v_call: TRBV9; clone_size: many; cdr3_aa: CASSVKGTGGFEQYF; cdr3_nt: TGTGCCAGCAGCGTAAAGGGGACAGGGGGATTTGAGCAGTACTTC